This entry concerns a single T cell receptor (beta chain). This sample was taken from a study of T cells expressing NK-cell markers. TCRdb re-called the 5' RACE reads; one entry per CDR3 protein, DNA not given. The sample table sets out some 110,000 distinct CDR3 sequences. From germline, CDR1 is LGHDT and CDR2 YNNKEL (reference sequence). This CDR3 has 15 amino acids. This chain links TRBV3-1 with TRBJ1-2; the D gene TCRdb calls, TRBD1, cannot be checked with no DNA. Sequences were obtained from blood T cells: a sorted CD56 or NKG2C T cell subset, CD4+ or CD8+ T cells, or bulk PBMC T cells (not recorded which). This TCR came from a woman aged 18 to 75 in good health. The CDR3 is CASSRTGGQDYGYTF.